In its sample, the clone carrying this TCR beta chain was seen a few times. The sample is drawn from a study of T-cell reconstitution after alpha-beta-depleted transplantation in children. This sample's TCRbeta library carried unique molecular identifier barcodes. Via MiXCR, TCRdb re-called the PCR reads, giving one row per CDR3 protein. The sample contains some 500,000 distinct CDR3 sequences, approximately 29% of which appear only once. This CDR3 has 16 residues. Germline assignment: CDR1 SGHTA and CDR2 FQGNSA. V shed 2 bases and J 2 bases; nucleotides not matched to a gene: 6. The chain has TRBV7-2 and TRBJ1-3; the match to TRBD1 covers 7 bases. The sequence came from a human donor who donated a stem cell graft to a child with aplastic anemia. The specimen comprised PBMCs from the stem cell graft donor, sampled from the stem cell graft. The CDR3 protein is CASSLSTGPTGNTIYF. In nucleotides, the CDR3 is TGTGCCAGCAGCTTATCGACAGGGCCGACTGGAAACACCATATATTTT.